The subject of this entry is one TCR beta chain. The antigen is unknown. With 60 Vbeta and 13 Jbeta primers, the PCR was carried out. The assay was immunoSEQ multiplex PCR, and TCRdb's table has in-frame clones only and misses some. The sample comprises about 160,000 clones, over 80% of which are singletons, and approximately 1.6% rests with the top ten. The data were obtained in a study of cytomegalovirus exposure and HLA in healthy donors. Broader study findings: Later findings reportedly placed an Asian-associated ancestry cluster below the approximately 670-donor mean for N-insertions. A later analysis found that most CMV-associated TCR beta chains appeared HLA-restricted. Follow-up analysis found HLA locus-dependent TCR association rates, highest for DRB1 and lowest for HLA-C. Rarity characterized most TCR sequences, yet some public TCRs appeared in many donors.

Germline CDR1 reads LNHDA; CDR2 reads SQIVND (reference sequence). The CDR3 covers 15 residues. V was clipped by 5 bases and J by 6 bases; unmatched bases: 13. The V gene is TRBV19, the J gene TRBJ2-7, with 7 bases identical to TRBD1. Input material: PBMCs. This clonotype was obtained from a girl aged 10-17 years in good health and CMV-seropositive. DNA of the CDR3: TGTGCCAGTAGTCCCTCCGGACAGGATCTTACCGAGCAGTACTTC. Its protein is CASSPSGQDLTEQYF.